This passage covers 10 T cell receptor beta chains from one sample sequenced in a study of T-cell reconstitution after alpha-beta-depleted transplantation in children. It was with unique molecular identifiers that the TCRbeta library was prepared. TCRdb itself ran the PCR reads through MiXCR, one entry per CDR3 protein. The data hold about 240,000 distinct CDR3 sequences, with roughly a quarter observed a single time. This specimen consisted of PBMCs, obtained before TCRalphabeta/CD19-depleted stem cell transplant. Receptors originate from a girl aged 2 to 9 with Fanconi anemia, due to receive a stem cell transplant.

This CDR3 reads CASSLEASGGSYEQYF. CDR3 DNA sequence: TGTGCCAGCAGCTTAGAGGCTAGCGGGGGGTCGTACGAGCAGTACTTC. The V call is TRBV7-2, the J call TRBJ2-7; 11 bases match TRBD2. CDR3 size: 16 residues. The germline CDR1 and CDR2 sequences are SGHTA and FQGNSA. The V gene end was trimmed by 1 base and the J gene end by 4 bases; junction bases not matched to a gene: 6.

This clonotype was counted a few times. The rearrangement links TRBV29-1 to TRBJ2-1; a possible D gene is TRBD2 (6 bases). The CDR3 covers 15 residues. V shed 7 bases and J shed 5 bases, with 21 bases lying between them. CDR1 SQVTM and CDR2 ANQGSEA come from the germline V gene. CDR3 residues: CSGGAPNPWDNEQFF. The CDR3 DNA is TGCAGCGGCGGGGCACCCAACCCTTGGGACAATGAGCAGTTCTTC.

Many counts were recorded for this clonotype. V is TRBV6-5 and J is TRBJ2-7; no definite D call. The V gene lost 2 bases and the J gene lost 0 bases, with 11 bases spanning the gap. The CDR3 is 15 amino acids. Germline CDR1 MNHEY, CDR2 SVGAGI. This chain's CDR3 is CASSYGSLSSYEQYF. Written as DNA, the CDR3 is TGTGCCAGCAGTTACGGCTCCCTCAGCTCCTACGAGCAGTACTTC.

This clonotype was counted many times. The chain combines TRBV27 with TRBJ1-1; D is unresolved. Germline-derived CDR1 and CDR2 are MNHEY and SMNVEV (reference sequence). Trimming left V 6 bases short and J 1 base short, with 9 bases between. There are 13 residues in the CDR3. The CDR3: CASRLEENTEAFF. Here the CDR3 DNA reads TGTGCCAGCAGGTTGGAGGAGAACACTGAAGCTTTCTTT.

In this sample, this clonotype turned up a few times. V and J are TRBV4-1 and TRBJ1-2; maybe TRBD1 (5 bases). This CDR3 contains 13 residues. Germline values: CDR1 MGHRA, CDR2 YSYEKL. Between the trimmed V and J ends, which lost 3 bases and 5 bases, there was a span of 10 bases. CDR3: CASSHSGGYGYTF. In DNA, the CDR3 is TGCGCCAGCAGCCATAGTGGGGGATATGGCTACACCTTC.

This clonotype was found many times. V usage is TRBV29-1 and J usage is TRBJ2-7; D might be TRBD1 (6 bases). CDR1 and CDR2 from the germline V gene are SQVTM and ANQGSEA. The length of the CDR3 is 13 residues. The V gene lost 4 bases and the J gene lost 3 bases, with 13 bases spanning the gap. Here the CDR3 DNA reads TGCAGCGTTGTAGGGACAAAAAACTACGAGCAGTACTTC. Encoded protein: CSVVGTKNYEQYF.

This clonotype appeared a few times. The rearrangement uses TRBV28 and TRBJ2-5; unclear D gene. Germline loops: CDR1 MDHEN, CDR2 SYDVKM. The CDR3 is 14 residues long. V lost 5 bases and J 0 bases, leaving 10 bases between the germline ends. CDR3 coding DNA: TGTGCCAGCAGTCCAGAGGCATACCAAGAGACCCAGTACTTC. It is translated as CASSPEAYQETQYF.

This clonotype occurred a few times. This chain joins TRBV29-1 and TRBJ2-7, with D unclear. The ends were cut back, 6 bases at V and 4 bases at J, with 13 bases in the middle. From germline, CDR1 is SQVTM and CDR2 ANQGSEA. The CDR3 contains 12 residues. CDR3 in amino acids: CSVGPTGYEQYF. The DNA for the CDR3 is TGCAGCGTCGGTCCGACTGGATACGAGCAGTACTTC.

This clonotype was seen ten or more times. The gene calls are TRBV20-1 and TRBJ2-7, with 10 bases identical to TRBD1. There are 17 residues in the CDR3. The V segment lost 6 bases and the J segment 2 bases; nucleotides outside the gene matches: 16. Germline CDR1 reads DFQATT; CDR2 reads SNEGSKA (reference sequence). The CDR3 DNA sequence: TGCAGTGCCCCCGGGACAGGGGTTTTCTCGGCGCCCTACGAGCAGTACTTC. Translating gives CSAPGTGVFSAPYEQYF.

This clonotype was counted ten times or more. An end of the junction differs from the germline gene, which may be a read error. V usage is TRBV6-7 and J usage is TRBJ2-7; D is undetermined. TRBV6-7 counts as an open reading frame of uncertain function. The CDR3 covers 13 residues. Here the CDR3 reads CGEGLPSSYEQYF. The CDR3 nucleotides are TGCGGAGAAGGGCTGCCCTCCTCCTACGAGCAGTACTTC.